Listed below are T cell receptor beta chains from one sample, sequenced in a study of shared clonotypes between healthy human individuals. Sequencing was performed with immunoSEQ multiplex PCR; in TCRdb, only in-frame clones are kept and a portion is missing. The profile shows some 490,000 clones, 81% of them singletons. Material: PBMCs. These receptors originate from a woman in her forties in good health. Some clones in this sample may be carry-over from other donors' samples. CDR3s include the opening cysteine and the closing phenylalanine or tryptophan. D genes are given only for firm matches. Not every row has a clone size; where given, it reads once, few, many or a size class.

j_call clone_size d_call v_call cdr3_aa cdr3_nt
TRBJ2-2 once - TRBV28 CASMVVYSGELFF TGTGCCAGCATGGTCGTGTATTCCGGGGAGCTGTTTTTT
TRBJ2-2 - - TRBV5-6 CASSREVSANTGELFF TGTGCCAGCAGCAGGGAGGTCAGCGCGAACACCGGGGAGCTGTTTTTT
TRBJ2-3 - TRBD1 TRBV4-3 CASSHRTGSSTDTQYF TGCGCCAGCAGCCACCGGACAGGGTCTAGCACAGATACGCAGTATTTT
TRBJ2-1 many - TRBV5-8 CASSPGFSHYNEQFF TGTGCCAGCAGCCCGGGCTTTTCCCACTACAATGAGCAGTTCTTC
TRBJ2-7 - - TRBV6-6 CASSRGTGNYEQYF TGTGCCAGCAGTCGAGGGACGGGGAACTACGAGCAGTACTTC
TRBJ2-1 - TRBD1 TRBV7-2 CASSPGQGYSEQFF TGTGCCAGCAGCCCCGGACAGGGTTACAGTGAGCAGTTCTTC
TRBJ1-1 - TRBD1 TRBV5-1 CASSRTGVMNTEAFF TGCGCCAGCAGCCGGACAGGGGTCATGAACACTGAAGCTTTCTTT
TRBJ2-2 - - TRBV10-3 CAISEYGGSDTGELFF TGTGCCATCAGTGAGTATGGGGGATCGGACACCGGGGAGCTGTTTTTT
TRBJ2-4 - - TRBV18 CASSPQGPPQYF TGTGCCAGCTCACCCCAGGGGCCACCCCAGTACTTC
TRBJ2-1 once - TRBV4-3 CASSQDLGVHEQFF TGCGCCAGCAGCCAAGACCTGGGGGTACATGAGCAGTTCTTC
TRBJ1-3 few - TRBV9 CASSAAGPISSGNTIYF TGTGCCAGCAGCGCCGCAGGTCCCATCTCTTCTGGAAACACCATATATTTT
TRBJ2-2 few - TRBV6-1 CASSEILTGTGELFF TGTGCCAGCAGTGAAATACTTACAGGGACCGGGGAGCTGTTTTTT
TRBJ1-2 - TRBD1 TRBV7-9 CASSPQGNYGYTF TGTGCCAGCAGCCCACAGGGGAACTATGGCTACACCTTC
TRBJ2-7 - TRBD2 TRBV6-1 CASSEVPGLVYEQYF TGTGCCAGCAGTGAAGTGCCGGGACTAGTTTACGAGCAGTACTTC
TRBJ2-3 - TRBD1 TRBV18 CASSQGGTDTQYF TGTGCCAGCTCCCAGGGGGGCACAGATACGCAGTATTTT
TRBJ2-2 - - TRBV10-3 CAISESTGVLNTGELFF TGTGCCATCAGTGAGTCGACAGGCGTCTTGAACACCGGGGAGCTGTTTTTT
TRBJ2-7 - TRBD1 TRBV7-6 CASSLDRDRYEQYF TGTGCCAGCAGCTTGGACAGGGACCGCTACGAGCAGTACTTC
TRBJ2-7 - - TRBV11-1 CASSFGTSSYEQYF TGTGCCAGCAGCTTCGGGACCAGCTCCTACGAGCAGTACTTC
TRBJ2-2 - TRBD2 TRBV18 CASSRGLAGDTGELFF TGTGCCAGCTCACGGGGACTAGCGGGAGACACCGGGGAGCTGTTTTTT
TRBJ2-7 - - TRBV19 CASSSRAVEQYF TGTGCCAGTAGTAGCAGGGCGGTCGAGCAGTACTTC
TRBJ2-5 once - TRBV5-4 CASSLLGGPETQYF TGTGCCAGCAGCTTGTTGGGGGGGCCAGAGACCCAGTACTTC
TRBJ2-5 - - TRBV11-1 CASSLMFKETQYF TGTGCCAGCAGCTTGATGTTCAAAGAGACCCAGTACTTC
TRBJ2-1 few - TRBV19 CASSQGRARYNEQFF TGTGCCAGTAGTCAGGGGAGGGCACGCTACAATGAGCAGTTCTTC
TRBJ1-3 - - TRBV5-1 CASSLTTSSGNTIYF TGCGCCAGCAGCTTAACGACAAGCTCTGGAAACACCATATATTTT
TRBJ2-7 once - TRBV27 CASSLSGAAYEQYF TGTGCCAGCAGTTTATCCGGGGCAGCCTACGAGCAGTACTTC
TRBJ1-2 - - TRBV19 CASRPTASANYGYTF TGTGCCAGTAGACCGACAGCATCCGCCAACTATGGCTACACCTTC
TRBJ2-7 - - TRBV18 CASSPTGGDYEQYF TGTGCCAGCTCACCTACAGGGGGGGACTACGAGCAGTACTTC
TRBJ2-1 - TRBD2 TRBV10-3 CATGLAGMNEQFF TGTGCCACGGGACTAGCGGGAATGAATGAGCAGTTCTTC
TRBJ2-2 - TRBD1 TRBV7-2 CASSPGTGRPLNTGELFF TGTGCCAGCAGCCCGGGGACAGGGCGTCCCCTAAACACCGGGGAGCTGTTTTTT
TRBJ2-7 - TRBD2 TRBV2 CASIQLAGGYEQYF TGTGCCAGCATCCAACTAGCGGGGGGATACGAGCAGTACTTC
TRBJ2-1 - - TRBV7-9 CASSFDRRGAEQFF TGTGCCAGCAGCTTTGACAGGAGGGGTGCTGAGCAGTTCTTC
TRBJ1-1 - - TRBV5-1 CASSLLGRNTEAFF TGCGCCAGCAGCTTGTTGGGTCGAAACACTGAAGCTTTCTTT
TRBJ2-3 - TRBD2 TRBV5-8 CASSPGTSGRRDTQYF TGTGCCAGCAGCCCCGGGACTAGCGGGAGACGGGATACGCAGTATTTT
TRBJ1-5 few - TRBV6-5 CAISRDNNQPQHF TGTGCCATCAGCCGGGACAACAATCAGCCCCAGCATTTT
TRBJ2-2 - TRBD2 TRBV14 CASSLPTLAGGDAGELFF TGTGCCAGCAGCCTACCGACCCTAGCGGGAGGGGACGCCGGGGAGCTGTTTTTT
TRBJ1-1 - - TRBV18 CASSLRDTNTEAFF TGTGCCAGCTCACTCCGGGACACGAACACTGAAGCTTTCTTT
TRBJ2-5 few - TRBV7-9 CASSREEETQYF TGTGCCAGCAGCAGGGAGGAGGAGACCCAGTACTTC
TRBJ2-1 few TRBD2 TRBV4-2 CASSQDSGAVAGGGNEQFF TGTGCCAGCAGCCAAGATTCTGGGGCGGTAGCGGGAGGGGGCAATGAGCAGTTCTTC
TRBJ2-7 - - TRBV6-1 CASRNDYEQYF TGTGCCAGCAGAAACGACTACGAGCAGTACTTC
TRBJ1-2 - TRBD1 TRBV5-1 CASSSTGTGKDGYTF TGCGCCAGCAGCTCCACCGGGACAGGGAAGGATGGCTACACCTTC
TRBJ2-5 - - TRBV5-6 CASSRFTGSETQYF TGTGCCAGCAGCCGTTTCACCGGTAGCGAGACCCAGTACTTC
TRBJ1-1 many - TRBV6-1 CASSTHENTEAFF TGTGCCAGCAGCACACACGAGAACACTGAAGCTTTCTTT
TRBJ2-2 - - TRBV5-1 CASSLLTAYTGELFF TGCGCCAGCAGCTTGTTGACAGCTTACACCGGGGAGCTGTTTTTT
TRBJ2-1 - - TRBV11-2 CASSINRGSFNEQFF TGTGCCAGCAGCATAAATCGGGGGAGTTTCAATGAGCAGTTCTTC
TRBJ1-2 - - TRBV28 CASSIGSTYGYTF TGTGCCAGCAGCATCGGCAGCACCTATGGCTACACCTTC
TRBJ1-5 - - TRBV6-5 CASSPRIGEAQHF TGTGCCAGCAGTCCCCGAATCGGGGAGGCCCAGCATTTT
TRBJ2-1 once - TRBV20-1 CSASRGSSQFF TGCAGTGCTAGTAGGGGGAGTTCGCAGTTCTTC
TRBJ1-2 - - TRBV2 CASSRTSSYGYTF TGTGCCAGCAGTAGGACTTCTTCCTATGGCTACACCTTC
TRBJ1-2 - - TRBV10-3 CAIWGNYGYTF TGTGCCATCTGGGGAAACTATGGCTACACCTTC
TRBJ2-3 - - TRBV9 CASSVWDGDTQYF TGTGCCAGCAGCGTATGGGATGGGGATACGCAGTATTTT
TRBJ2-5 - - TRBV7-2 CVVGSRWETQYF TGTGTTGTCGGGAGCCGATGGGAGACCCAGTACTTC
TRBJ2-7 - - TRBV7-6 CASSLTVSTVYEQYF TGTGCCAGCAGCTTGACAGTCTCTACCGTCTACGAGCAGTACTTC
TRBJ1-2 - - TRBV9 CASSASGSGYGYTF TGTGCCAGCAGCGCCAGTGGGTCGGGGTATGGCTACACCTTC
TRBJ2-7 few - TRBV6-1 CASSDSRAGVYEQYF TGTGCCAGCAGTGATTCTCGGGCAGGGGTCTACGAGCAGTACTTC
TRBJ2-1 - - TRBV9 CASSVEAVGTIIYNEQFF TGTGCCAGCAGCGTGGAGGCGGTAGGGACGATAATATACAATGAGCAGTTCTTC